Listed below are T cell receptor beta chains from one sample, sequenced in a study of blood T cells in healthy people across ages. TCRdb ran MiXCR on the 5' RACE reads and lists one entry per CDR3 protein. The sample consists of around 800,000 distinct CDR3 sequences, 40% to 50% of them appearing once. Material for sequencing was blood. Every receptor here comes from a man aged 55-75 years in good health. Each CDR3 is given with its conserved first and last residue. The D gene is left open where the match is weak. The size of a clone is reported for some rows only, either as once, few or many, or as a class for expanded clones.

V: TRBV11-2
size: .
D: .
J: TRBJ2-7
DNA: TGTGCCAGCAGCACAGACCGGGCGCAGGAGCAGTACTTC
CDR3: CASSTDRAQEQYF

V: TRBV15
size: few
D: TRBD1
J: TRBJ2-5
DNA: TGTGCCACCAGCAGAACCGGGACAGGGATAAGGGAGACCCAGTACTTC
CDR3: CATSRTGTGIRETQYF

V: TRBV29-1
size: .
D: TRBD1
J: TRBJ2-3
DNA: TGCAGCGTTTACCGGGACAGGGGAACCGGAGATACGCAGTATTTT
CDR3: CSVYRDRGTGDTQYF

V: TRBV11-2
size: .
D: TRBD2
J: TRBJ2-1
DNA: TGTGCCAGCAGCGTCGAAACTAGCGGGGCCCCGAATGGGTTCTTC
CDR3: CASSVETSGAPNGFF

V: TRBV30
size: few
D: TRBD1
J: TRBJ2-4
DNA: TGTGCCTGGAGTAACAGGGGAAACATTCAGTACTTC
CDR3: CAWSNRGNIQYF

V: TRBV15
size: .
D: .
J: TRBJ2-7
DNA: TGTGCCACCAGCAGAGATAGGCAGGTCGGCGAGCAGTACTTC
CDR3: CATSRDRQVGEQYF

V: TRBV5-1
size: few
D: .
J: TRBJ1-6
DNA: TGCGCCAGCAGCCCGGGGGCGAGAGGGTATAATTCACCCCTCCACTTT
CDR3: CASSPGARGYNSPLHF

V: TRBV7-2
size: .
D: TRBD1
J: TRBJ2-5
DNA: TGTGCCAGCAGACAACAGGGGGCAGGAGAGACCCAGTACTTC
CDR3: CASRQQGAGETQYF

V: TRBV20-1
size: .
D: .
J: TRBJ2-1
DNA: TGCAGTGCTAGAGCCGGACCTAATGAGCAGTTCTTC
CDR3: CSARAGPNEQFF

V: TRBV4-3
size: .
D: TRBD2
J: TRBJ2-1
DNA: TGCGCCAGCAGCCCACTAGCGGGGGGGCAGATTGAGCAGTTCTTC
CDR3: CASSPLAGGQIEQFF

V: TRBV19
size: medium-sized
D: TRBD2
J: TRBJ2-4
DNA: TGTGCCAGTAGTACTAGCGGGTTTACACTAGCCAAAAACATTCAGTACTTC
CDR3: CASSTSGFTLAKNIQYF

V: TRBV7-9
size: once
D: TRBD1
J: TRBJ2-7
DNA: TGTGCCAGCAGCCGAGTGGGGACAGCCTCCGAGCAGTACTTC
CDR3: CASSRVGTASEQYF

V: TRBV5-1
size: few
D: TRBD2
J: TRBJ2-1
DNA: TGCGCCAGCAGCTTGGATTCGGGGGGGCGGTACAATGAGCAGTTCTTC
CDR3: CASSLDSGGRYNEQFF

V: TRBV5-1
size: .
D: .
J: TRBJ2-7
DNA: TGCGCCAGCAGCTTGACGCGTGACACCACATCCAGGGGTTACGAGCAGTACTTC
CDR3: CASSLTRDTTSRGYEQYF

V: TRBV5-1
size: few
D: .
J: TRBJ1-2
DNA: TGCGCCAGCAGCCTAGAGGGGCTCGACTATGGCTACACCTTC
CDR3: CASSLEGLDYGYTF

V: TRBV3-1
size: .
D: TRBD1
J: TRBJ1-4
DNA: TGTGCCAGCAGCCGACGGACAGGGGAAGAAAAACTGTTTTTT
CDR3: CASSRRTGEEKLFF

V: TRBV9
size: .
D: .
J: TRBJ1-2
DNA: TGTGCCAGCAGCGTCGGGACGGTGCCCGCTAACTATGGCTACACCTTC
CDR3: CASSVGTVPANYGYTF

V: TRBV7-9
size: few
D: .
J: TRBJ2-7
DNA: TGTGCCAGCAGCTTTCCTCCACCGGTGACCTACGAGCAGTACTTC
CDR3: CASSFPPPVTYEQYF

V: TRBV5-1
size: once
D: TRBD1
J: TRBJ2-4
DNA: TGCGCCAGCAGCTCGACAGGGGTAGAAAACATTCAGTACTTC
CDR3: CASSSTGVENIQYF

V: TRBV9
size: .
D: TRBD2
J: TRBJ2-5
DNA: TGTGCCAGCAGCGTAGGACTAGCAAACCACAATGAGCAGTACTTC
CDR3: CASSVGLANHNEQYF

V: TRBV4-3
size: few
D: TRBD2
J: TRBJ2-7
DNA: TGCGCCAGCAGCCCCGGACTAGTGAGCTACGAGCAGTACTTC
CDR3: CASSPGLVSYEQYF

V: TRBV6-5
size: few
D: TRBD2
J: TRBJ2-1
DNA: TGTGCCAGCAGTTCCCACGGGGGGGGCTCCTACAATGAGCAGTTCTTC
CDR3: CASSSHGGGSYNEQFF

V: TRBV20-1
size: .
D: TRBD2
J: TRBJ2-5
DNA: TGCAGTGCTAGAGATCTGTCGGGACTAGCGGGGGGGCCTTCCTACAATGAGCAGTACTTC
CDR3: CSARDLSGLAGGPSYNEQYF

V: TRBV25-1
size: .
D: .
J: TRBJ2-1
DNA: TGTGCCAGCGCTGGGGGGAAGGGTTACAATGAGCAGTTCTTC
CDR3: CASAGGKGYNEQFF

V: TRBV7-9
size: .
D: TRBD1
J: TRBJ2-7
DNA: TGTGCCAGCAGCTCGACAGGGGAAGGCTCCTACGAGCAGTACTTC
CDR3: CASSSTGEGSYEQYF

V: TRBV7-2
size: few
D: TRBD1
J: TRBJ1-5
DNA: TGTGCCAGCAGCGTAGACAGGGGACGCATTCAGCCCCAGCATTTT
CDR3: CASSVDRGRIQPQHF

V: TRBV15
size: .
D: .
J: TRBJ2-1
DNA: TGTGCCACCAGCAGAGGGCCGGGGCCGAGCTCCTACAATGAGCTGTTCTTC
CDR3: CATSRGPGPSSYNELFF

V: TRBV15
size: .
D: .
J: TRBJ1-2
DNA: TGTGCCACCAAACCGGACACCTTCTATGGCTACACCTTC
CDR3: CATKPDTFYGYTF

V: TRBV20-1
size: few
D: .
J: TRBJ2-7
DNA: TGCAGTGCTAGGACTATGGGGTTTGGGTCCTACGAGCAGTACTTC
CDR3: CSARTMGFGSYEQYF

V: TRBV7-2
size: many
D: TRBD2
J: TRBJ2-1
DNA: TGTGCCAGCAGCACTCCCGGGACTAGCGGGGGGTTGACCTACAATGAGCAGTTCTTC
CDR3: CASSTPGTSGGLTYNEQFF

V: TRBV5-6
size: .
D: .
J: TRBJ2-1
DNA: TGTGCCAGCAGCCGGGGGGCAGGGGGCGAGAATGAGCAGTTCTTC
CDR3: CASSRGAGGENEQFF

V: TRBV29-1
size: .
D: .
J: TRBJ2-2
DNA: TGCAGCGCCGACGAGGGAACCGGGGAGCTGTTTTTT
CDR3: CSADEGTGELFF

V: TRBV6-5
size: few
D: .
J: TRBJ1-1
DNA: TGTGCCAGCAAGGCAGCGAACACTGAAGCTTTCTTT
CDR3: CASKAANTEAFF

V: TRBV6-2/TRBV6-3
size: .
D: TRBD2
J: TRBJ2-7
DNA: TGTGCCAGCACACTGACTAGCGGGGTATACAATGAGCAGTACTTC
CDR3: CASTLTSGVYNEQYF

V: TRBV5-5
size: .
D: .
J: TRBJ1-6
DNA: TGTGCCAGCAGCTTGGTACAGAATTCACCCCTCCACTTT
CDR3: CASSLVQNSPLHF

V: TRBV7-2
size: few
D: .
J: TRBJ2-5
DNA: TGTGCCAGCAGCTTAGTACCCGGGCAGGAGACCCAGTACTTC
CDR3: CASSLVPGQETQYF

V: TRBV20-1
size: .
D: .
J: TRBJ1-2
DNA: TGCAGTGCTAGAATCAGGGGCCCGCGGGGCTACACCTTC
CDR3: CSARIRGPRGYTF

V: TRBV24-1
size: .
D: .
J: TRBJ2-7
DNA: TGTGCCACCAGTGTCTGGGGTGAGGTCTACGAGCAGTACTTC
CDR3: CATSVWGEVYEQYF

V: TRBV20-1
size: .
D: TRBD2
J: TRBJ2-5
DNA: TGCAGTGGAAAACTAGCGGGTCGAAACCAAGAGACCCAGTACTTC
CDR3: CSGKLAGRNQETQYF

V: TRBV4-1
size: few
D: TRBD2
J: TRBJ2-3
DNA: TGCGCCAGCAGCCAAATAGCGGGGGGAACCACAGATACGCAGTATTTT
CDR3: CASSQIAGGTTDTQYF

V: TRBV14
size: .
D: .
J: TRBJ1-2
DNA: TGTGCCAGCGGCCCCGACAGGAACTATGGCTACACCTTC
CDR3: CASGPDRNYGYTF

V: TRBV20-1
size: .
D: TRBD1
J: TRBJ2-7
DNA: TGCAGTGCTAGGAGGACAGGGAGCCACGAGCAGTACTTC
CDR3: CSARRTGSHEQYF

V: TRBV15
size: .
D: .
J: TRBJ2-5
DNA: TGTGCCACCAGCACAGAGTTGGTGGACCAAGAGACCCAGTACTTC
CDR3: CATSTELVDQETQYF

V: TRBV5-1
size: .
D: .
J: TRBJ1-2
DNA: TGCGCCAGCAGCTCGCCGCAGGGGAACTATGGCTACACCTTC
CDR3: CASSSPQGNYGYTF

V: TRBV27
size: .
D: .
J: TRBJ2-5
DNA: TGTGCCAGCAGGGTACTAGACCAAGAGACCCAGTACTTC
CDR3: CASRVLDQETQYF

V: TRBV30
size: .
D: .
J: TRBJ1-2
DNA: TGTGCCTGGAGCTTCTTCGGCGCGGGCACTTATGGCTACACCTTC
CDR3: CAWSFFGAGTYGYTF

V: TRBV24-1
size: .
D: .
J: TRBJ2-1
DNA: TGTGCCACCAGTGATTGGGGCGGTGAAGCCCGGCGCCTGTTCTTC
CDR3: CATSDWGGEARRLFF

V: TRBV5-1
size: .
D: .
J: TRBJ2-5
DNA: TGCGCCAGCAGCCTCAGGACAGGGAGGGAAGAGACCCAGCACTTC
CDR3: CASSLRTGREETQHF

V: TRBV20-1
size: many
D: TRBD2
J: TRBJ2-7
DNA: TGCAGTGCCTCTACGCGGGGGGTATCCTACGAGCAGTACTTC
CDR3: CSASTRGVSYEQYF